This T cell receptor beta chain comes out of a study of blood T cell repertoires in COVID-19. V dropped 1 base and J dropped 6; count of bases not matched to a gene: 14. The CDR3 length is 18 residues. Germline lookup yields CDR1 MGHRA and CDR2 YSYEKL. How the authors handled the data: Reference gene primer amplification in the assay estimated nucleated cell counts. Assay: immunoSEQ multiplex PCR; the TCRdb copy retains only in-frame clones and omits some. The DNA gave D and trimming, while V, J and clone size come from that table. The sample consists of 300,000 to 350,000 clones, 80% to 95% of them appearing once.

Sequenced: peripheral blood. This sequence joins TRBV4-1 and TRBJ2-2, with 7 positions matching TRBD2. This receptor was taken from a woman aged 30 to 39 with COVID-19, enrolled during active disease. CDR3 nucleotides: TGCGCCAGCAGCCAAGGGGGTGCTGGCGGGAGACCAGCCGGGGAGCTGTTTTTT. This gives the protein CASSQGGAGGRPAGELFF.